The sequence of this T cell receptor beta chain was determined in a study of read filtering for tumor transcriptome and immune sequencing. Study-wide points: Dropping single-read clonotypes raised IR-seq and RNA-seq shared-clonotype correlation.

From around 440 ng of RNA, a library with molecular barcoded alpha/delta and beta/gamma adaptors was made. TCRdb ran MiXCR on the reads and lists one entry per CDR3 protein. The sample records more than 30,000 distinct CDR3 sequences, 14% being singletons. This clonotype was detected many times. The target antigen is unknown. CDR1 is MDHEN and CDR2 is SYDVKM in the germline V gene. The V gene lost 7 bases and the J gene lost 2 bases, with 17 bases spanning the gap. The CDR3 loop spans 15 amino acids. V is TRBV28 and J is TRBJ2-5, with D perhaps matching TRBD2 (6 bases). Input material: a population of CD138-negative cells sorted from bone marrow. This TCR was recovered from a donor over 35 with multiple myeloma. The CDR3: CASTRAEGIQETQYF. The CDR3 DNA is TGTGCCAGCACTCGCGCGGAGGGCATACAAGAGACCCAGTACTTC.